The 9 T cell receptor beta chains in this list originate from one sample, sequenced in a study of OX40 agonist ivuxolimab in advanced cancers. Generated by immunoSEQ multiplex PCR, the TCRdb table keeps only in-frame clones and is missing some. The table lists around 100,000 clones, approximately 87% of them singletons. The sequencing here drew on CD4+ or CD8+ T cells sorted from blood, taken in a trial of the OX40 agonist ivuxolimab. These receptors were obtained from an adult with an advanced solid tumor such as melanoma, head and neck, liver or kidney cancer.

The genes are TRBV6-5 and TRBJ1-2, with 10 bases matching TRBD1. Trimming cost V 8 bases and J 3 bases; bases outside gene matches: 6. Germline V gene lookup returns CDR1 MNHEY and CDR2 SVGAGI. This CDR3 spans 14 amino acids. CDR3 nucleotide sequence: TGTGCCAGCGCCCGGGACAGGGGCGACTATGGCTACACCTTC. Protein: CASARDRGDYGYTF.

The chain recombines TRBV6-6 with TRBJ1-2, with D possibly TRBD1 on 5 matching bases. V was pared by 10 bases and J by 5 bases, with 14 bases between. The CDR3 is 12 residues long. CDR1 and CDR2 (germline): MNHNY, SVGAGI (reference sequence). The CDR3 DNA follows: TGTGCCATCGGACAACAGCAATATGGCTACACCTTC. Protein product: CAIGQQQYGYTF.

The CDR3 sequence is CASSDGTDRANTF. The DNA of the CDR3 is TGTGCCAGCAGTGATGGGACGGATCGAGCGAACACCTTC. This chain uses TRBV6-1 with TRBJ1-2; a weak D match, TRBD1 (5 bases). This CDR3 contains 13 residues. In germline, CDR1 is MNHNS, CDR2 SASEGT. The V and J ends lost 3 bases and 12 bases respectively, with 17 bases between them.

This clone has just a few counts. This sequence joins TRBV30 and TRBJ1-1; D is unresolved. V was clipped by 2 bases and J by 4 bases, with 8 bases between them. The CDR3 is 12 amino acids. CDR1 and CDR2 from the germline V gene are GTSNPN and SVGIG (reference sequence). The CDR3 reads CAWSPTTTEAFF. The CDR3 DNA sequence: TGTGCCTGGAGTCCGACTACCACTGAAGCTTTCTTT.

This chain connects TRBV5-1 to TRBJ2-1; 9 bases line up with TRBD1. The CDR3 sequence is 16 residues long. V lost 0 bases to trimming and J lost 2 bases; unmatched junction nucleotides: 3. Germline values: CDR1 SGHRS, CDR2 YFSETQ. The chain's CDR3 is CASSLAGTGTYNEQFF. The CDR3 nucleotides are TGCGCCAGCAGCTTGGCCGGGACAGGGACCTACAATGAGCAGTTCTTC.

This clone was found once. The chain links TRBV6-6 to TRBJ2-2; D not resolved. Germline assignment: CDR1 MNHNY and CDR2 SVGAGI (reference sequence). The V end lost 0 bases, the J end lost 6 bases, and 8 bases lay between the germline ends. This CDR3 region has 14 residues. The CDR3 region has the DNA TGTGCCAGCAGTTACTCATCGGCTCCCGGGGAGCTGTTTTTT. Protein: CASSYSSAPGELFF.

CDR3 region: CASSLGQSSNQPQHF. The CDR3, as DNA: TGTGCCAGCAGTCTAGGGCAGTCTAGCAATCAGCCCCAGCATTTT. The chain is built from TRBV6-6 and TRBJ1-5; no reliable D call. Trimming stripped 5 bases from V and 0 bases from J, with 11 bases between. The CDR3 totals 15 residues. The germline gives CDR1 MNHNY, CDR2 SVGAGI (reference sequence).

Regarding this clone: Other DNA sequences in the sample encode the same CDR3. The DNA of the CDR3 is TGTGCCAGCAGGGTACAGGGGAAAGAAAAACTGTTTTTT. Translated: CASRVQGKEKLFF. V and J are TRBV6-1 and TRBJ1-4, with 7 bases identical to TRBD1. The CDR3 runs 13 residues. The V gene end was trimmed by 6 bases and the J gene end by 8 bases; junction bases not matched to a gene: 6. CDR1 is MNHNS, CDR2 SASEGT, per germline.

This clone was counted only a few times. The rearrangement links TRBV7-8 to TRBJ1-2; D unclear. The V and J ends lost 1 base and 6 bases respectively, with 12 bases between them. The length of the CDR3 is 14 residues. The germline V gene encodes CDR1 SGHVS and CDR2 FQNEAQ. The CDR3 nucleotides are TGTGCCAGCAGCTTAGGGTCCCAAAGGGATGGCTACACCTTC. As protein: CASSLGSQRDGYTF.